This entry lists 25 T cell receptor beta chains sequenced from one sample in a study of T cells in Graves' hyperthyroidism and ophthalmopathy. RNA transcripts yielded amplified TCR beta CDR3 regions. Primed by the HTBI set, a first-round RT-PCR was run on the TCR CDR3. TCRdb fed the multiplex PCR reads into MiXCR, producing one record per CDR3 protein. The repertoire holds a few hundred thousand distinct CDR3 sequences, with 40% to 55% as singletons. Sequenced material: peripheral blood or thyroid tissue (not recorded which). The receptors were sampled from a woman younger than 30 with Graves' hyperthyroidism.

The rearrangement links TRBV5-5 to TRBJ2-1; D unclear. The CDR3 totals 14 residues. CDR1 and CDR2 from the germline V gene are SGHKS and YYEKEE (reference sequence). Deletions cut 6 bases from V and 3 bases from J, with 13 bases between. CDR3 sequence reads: CASNQRGDYNEQFF. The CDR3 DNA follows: TGTGCCAGCAACCAGCGCGGAGACTACAATGAGCAGTTCTTC.

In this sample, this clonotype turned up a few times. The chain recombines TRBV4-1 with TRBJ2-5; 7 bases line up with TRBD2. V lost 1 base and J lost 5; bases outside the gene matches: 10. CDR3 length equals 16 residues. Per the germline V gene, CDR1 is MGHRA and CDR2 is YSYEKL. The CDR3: CASSQVGGGTRETQYF. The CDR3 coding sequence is TGCGCCAGCAGCCAAGTGGGGGGAGGGACGAGGGAGACCCAGTACTTC.

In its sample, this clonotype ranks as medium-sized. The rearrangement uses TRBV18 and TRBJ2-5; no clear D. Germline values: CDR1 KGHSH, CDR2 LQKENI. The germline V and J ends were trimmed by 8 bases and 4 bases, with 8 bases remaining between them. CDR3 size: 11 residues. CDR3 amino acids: CASSPGETQYF. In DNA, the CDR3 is TGTGCCAGCAGCCCCGGAGAGACCCAGTACTTC.

The CDR3 nucleotides read TGTGCCAGCAGCTTCAGGGGTGAGGGAAAACTGTTTTTT. Amino acids: CASSFRGEGKLFF. The V gene is TRBV12-3 or TRBV12-4, the J gene TRBJ1-4; tentative D call: TRBD1 (6 bases). The CDR3 loop spans 13 amino acids. V was shortened by 6 bases and J by 10 bases, with 15 bases between the two germline ends.

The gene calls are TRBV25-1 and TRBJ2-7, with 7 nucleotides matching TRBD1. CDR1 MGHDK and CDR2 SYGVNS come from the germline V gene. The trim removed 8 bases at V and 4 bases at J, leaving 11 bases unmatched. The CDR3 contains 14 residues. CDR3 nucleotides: TGTGCCAGCGTACCCGGGACAGCGACTTACGAGCAGTACTTC. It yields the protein CASVPGTATYEQYF.

The DNA of the CDR3 is TGTGCCAGCAGTGCTAGACGGCAGCCGACTAACTATGGCTACACCTTC. Translated, it gives CASSARRQPTNYGYTF. The chain employs TRBV2 and TRBJ1-2; no clear D. The V and J ends lost 4 bases and 0 bases respectively, with 15 bases between them. This CDR3 spans 16 amino acids. CDR1 SNHLY and CDR2 FYNNEI come from the germline V gene.

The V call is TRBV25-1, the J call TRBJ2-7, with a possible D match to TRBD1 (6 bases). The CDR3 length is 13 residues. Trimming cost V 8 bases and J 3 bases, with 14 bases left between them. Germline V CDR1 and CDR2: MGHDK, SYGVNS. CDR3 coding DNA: TGTGCCAGCTCAAGCCGGGACAACTACGAGCAGTACTTC. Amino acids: CASSSRDNYEQYF.

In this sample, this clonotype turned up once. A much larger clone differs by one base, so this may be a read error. The CDR3 region is CASSLDLREDGELFF. The CDR3 nucleotides read TGCGCCAGCAGCTTGGACCTCAGAGAGGACGGGGAGCTGTTTTTT. The chain carries TRBV5-1 and TRBJ2-2, with D unresolved. This CDR3 contains 15 residues. Trimming left V 0 bases short and J 7 bases short, with 13 bases between. CDR1 is SGHRS and CDR2 is YFSETQ in the germline V gene.

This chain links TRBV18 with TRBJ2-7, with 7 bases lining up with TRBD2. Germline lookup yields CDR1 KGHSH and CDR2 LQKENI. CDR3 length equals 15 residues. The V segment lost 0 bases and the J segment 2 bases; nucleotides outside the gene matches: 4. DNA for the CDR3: TGTGCCAGCTCACCACCCGCTAGCGGAGCCTACGAGCAGTACTTC. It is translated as CASSPPASGAYEQYF. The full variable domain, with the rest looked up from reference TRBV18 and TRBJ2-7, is NAGVMQNPRHLVRRRGQEARLRCSPMKGHSHVYWYRQLPEEGLKFMVYLQKENIIDESGMPKERFSAEFPKEGPSILRIQQVVRGDSAAYFCASSPPASGAYEQYFGPGTRLTVT.

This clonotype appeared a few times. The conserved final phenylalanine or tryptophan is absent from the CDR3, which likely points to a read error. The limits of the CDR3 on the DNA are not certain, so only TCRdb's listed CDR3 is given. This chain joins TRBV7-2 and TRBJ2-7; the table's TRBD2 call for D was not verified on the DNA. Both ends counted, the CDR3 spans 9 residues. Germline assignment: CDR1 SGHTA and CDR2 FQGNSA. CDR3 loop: CASSRGLAG.

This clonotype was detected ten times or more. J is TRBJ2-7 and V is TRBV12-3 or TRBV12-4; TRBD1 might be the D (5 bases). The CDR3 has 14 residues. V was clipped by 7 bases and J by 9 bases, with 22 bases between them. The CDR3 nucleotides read TGTGCCAGCAAAAACGAGGACACTTCGGTTCGGCAGTACTTC. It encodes CASKNEDTSVRQYF.

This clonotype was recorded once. Here the CDR3 reads CASFGQYGYTF. DNA of the CDR3: TGTGCCAGCTTTGGACAGTACGGCTACACCTTC. This chain uses TRBV2 with TRBJ1-2, with a tentative D call TRBD1 (6 bases). V lost 8 bases to trimming and J lost 8 bases, with 12 bases between them. CDR1 is SNHLY and CDR2 is FYNNEI in the germline V gene. The CDR3 runs to 11 residues.

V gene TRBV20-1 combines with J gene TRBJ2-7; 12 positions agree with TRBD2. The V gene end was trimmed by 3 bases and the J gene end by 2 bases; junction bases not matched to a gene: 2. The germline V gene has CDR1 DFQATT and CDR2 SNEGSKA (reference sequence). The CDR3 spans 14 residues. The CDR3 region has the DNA TGCAGTGCTAGGGGACTAGCGGGCGCCTACGAGCAGTACTTC. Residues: CSARGLAGAYEQYF.

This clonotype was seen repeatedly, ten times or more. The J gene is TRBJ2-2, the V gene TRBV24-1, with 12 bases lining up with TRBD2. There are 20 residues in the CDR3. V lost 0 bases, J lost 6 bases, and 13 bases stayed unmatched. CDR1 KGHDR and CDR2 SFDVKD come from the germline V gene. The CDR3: CATSDLRTSGDISIAGELFF. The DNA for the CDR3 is TGTGCCACCAGTGATTTGCGGACTAGCGGGGATATTTCTATCGCCGGGGAGCTGTTTTTT.

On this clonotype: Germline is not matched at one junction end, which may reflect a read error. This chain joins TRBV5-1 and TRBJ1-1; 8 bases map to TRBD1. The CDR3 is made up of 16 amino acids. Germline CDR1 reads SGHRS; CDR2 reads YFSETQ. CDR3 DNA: TGCGCCGGCAGCTTGATTCACGGACAGGGAGACACTGAAGCTTTCTTT. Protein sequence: CAGSLIHGQGDTEAFF. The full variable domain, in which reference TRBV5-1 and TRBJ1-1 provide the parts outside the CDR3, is KAGVTQTPRYLIKTRGQQVTLSCSPISGHRSVSWYQQTPGQGLQFLFEYFSETQRNKGNFPGRFSGRQFSNSRSEMNVSTLELGDSALYLCAGSLIHGQGDTEAFFGQGTRLTVV.

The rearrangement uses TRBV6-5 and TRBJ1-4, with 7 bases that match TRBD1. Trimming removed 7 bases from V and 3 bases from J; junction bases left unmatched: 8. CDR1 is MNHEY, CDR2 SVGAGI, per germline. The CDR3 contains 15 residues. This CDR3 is CASTPTGLANEKLFF. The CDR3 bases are TGTGCCAGCACTCCGACAGGGTTGGCTAATGAAAAACTGTTTTTT.

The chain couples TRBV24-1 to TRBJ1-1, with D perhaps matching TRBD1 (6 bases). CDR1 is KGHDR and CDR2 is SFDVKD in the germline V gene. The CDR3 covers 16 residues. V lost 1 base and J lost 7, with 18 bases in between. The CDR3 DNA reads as TGTGCCACCAGTGATTTTGGACGGGGGGGGGCGGTTGAAGCTTTCTTT. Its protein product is CATSDFGRGGAVEAFF.

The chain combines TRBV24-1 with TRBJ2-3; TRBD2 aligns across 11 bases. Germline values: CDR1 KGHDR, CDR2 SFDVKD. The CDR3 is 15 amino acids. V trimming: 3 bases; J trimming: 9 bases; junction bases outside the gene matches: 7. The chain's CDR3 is CATSDLLAGGWTQYF. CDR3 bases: TGTGCCACCAGTGATCTTCTAGCGGGAGGATGGACGCAGTATTTT.

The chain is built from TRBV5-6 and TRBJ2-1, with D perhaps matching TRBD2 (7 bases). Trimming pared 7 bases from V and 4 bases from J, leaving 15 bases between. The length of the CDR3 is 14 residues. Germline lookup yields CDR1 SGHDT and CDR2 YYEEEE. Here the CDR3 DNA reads TGTGCCAGCGGGGGGAGGGGGGGTTACAATGAGCAGTTCTTC. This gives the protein CASGGRGGYNEQFF.

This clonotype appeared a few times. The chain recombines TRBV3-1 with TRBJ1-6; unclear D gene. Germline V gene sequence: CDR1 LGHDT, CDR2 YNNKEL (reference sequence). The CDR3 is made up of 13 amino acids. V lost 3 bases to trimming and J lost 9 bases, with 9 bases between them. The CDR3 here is CASSHQRGSPLHF. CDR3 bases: TGTGCCAGCAGCCACCAACGGGGTTCACCCCTCCACTTT.

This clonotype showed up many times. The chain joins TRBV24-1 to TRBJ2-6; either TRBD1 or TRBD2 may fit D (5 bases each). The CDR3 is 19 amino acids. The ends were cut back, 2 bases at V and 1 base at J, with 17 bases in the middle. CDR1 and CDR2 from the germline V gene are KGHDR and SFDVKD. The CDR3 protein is CATSDSHWGSTSGANVLTF. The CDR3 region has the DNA TGTGCCACCAGTGATTCCCACTGGGGGTCCACATCTGGGGCCAACGTCCTGACTTTC.

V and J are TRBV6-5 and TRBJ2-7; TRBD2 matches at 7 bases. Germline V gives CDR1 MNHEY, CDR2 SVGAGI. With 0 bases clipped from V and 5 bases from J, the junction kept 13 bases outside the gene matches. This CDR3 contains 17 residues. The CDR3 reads CASSYSPSGREPDEQYF. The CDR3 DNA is TGTGCCAGCAGTTACTCCCCTTCAGGGCGGGAGCCCGACGAGCAGTACTTC.

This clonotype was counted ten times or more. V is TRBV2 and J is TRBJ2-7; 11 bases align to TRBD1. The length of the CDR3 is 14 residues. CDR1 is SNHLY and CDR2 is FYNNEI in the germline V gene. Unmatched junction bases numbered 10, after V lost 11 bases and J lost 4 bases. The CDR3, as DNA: TGTGCCCTTGGAGGGGACAGGGGGAAATACGAGCAGTACTTC. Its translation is CALGGDRGKYEQYF.

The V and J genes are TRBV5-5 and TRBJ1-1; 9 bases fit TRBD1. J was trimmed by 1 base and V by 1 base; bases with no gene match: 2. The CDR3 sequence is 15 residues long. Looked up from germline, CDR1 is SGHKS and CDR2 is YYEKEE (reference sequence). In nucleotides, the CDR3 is TGTGCCAGCAGCTTGACAGGGGGCAAGAACACTGAAGCTTTCTTT. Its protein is CASSLTGGKNTEAFF.

This CDR3 is CASSFVAGDNEQYF. The CDR3, as DNA: TGTGCCAGCAGCTTCGTGGCAGGGGACAATGAGCAGTACTTC. V and J are TRBV7-9 and TRBJ2-1; possibly TRBD1 for D (6 bases). The J call may not be correct, given that the DNA end is closer to TRBJ2-7. Per germline, CDR1 SEHNR and CDR2 FQNEAQ (reference sequence). The CDR3 spans 14 residues.